The 19 T cell receptor beta chains reported below all come from one sample, sequenced in a study of T cell repertoires in cytomegalovirus infection. Using its own MiXCR run on the reads, TCRdb lists one record per CDR3 protein. Among about 240,000 distinct CDR3 sequences listed, 6.5% were seen once. Sequencing was carried out using PBMCs. Receptors originate from a human donor in good health (CMV status not recorded). Some clones in this sample may be carry-over from other donors' samples.

This clonotype came up a few times. For the CDR3, the DNA is TGTGCCAGCAGCTTGTACGGACAGGCCTTCCACTATGGCTACACCTTC. This encodes CASSLYGQAFHYGYTF. This chain uses TRBV5-5 with TRBJ1-2; 7 bases match TRBD1. Germline V CDR1 and CDR2: SGHKS, YYEKEE (reference sequence). This CDR3 is built from 16 residues. The J segment lost 3 bases and the V segment lost 1 base, leaving 9 bases of the junction unmatched.

The sample holds many counts of this clonotype. The CDR3 here is CASIDLRGAATGELFF. CDR3 nucleotides: TGTGCCAGCATCGACCTCAGGGGGGCCGCCACCGGGGAGCTGTTTTTT. V is TRBV5-5 and J is TRBJ2-2; perhaps TRBD1 as D (7 bases). This CDR3 is 16 amino acids long. Germline CDR1 reads SGHKS; CDR2 reads YYEKEE (reference sequence). V was clipped by 6 bases and J by 4 bases, with 19 bases between them.

This clonotype was seen a few times. This chain links TRBV3-1 with TRBJ1-4; D is undetermined. The CDR3 is 11 amino acids. Germline V lookup: CDR1 LGHDT, CDR2 YNNKEL (reference sequence). V was shortened by 8 bases and J by 8 bases, with 9 bases between the two germline ends. The CDR3, as DNA: TGTGCCAGCGGATCGGGGGAAAAACTGTTTTTT. It codes for CASGSGEKLFF.

V and J are TRBV12-3 or TRBV12-4 and TRBJ1-5; D not certain. The ends were cut back, 3 bases at V and 2 bases at J, with 8 bases in the middle. The CDR3 consists of 14 residues. The CDR3 nucleotides read TGTGCCAGCAGTTTTTCCGTCGGCAATCAGCCCCAGCATTTT. This sequence encodes CASSFSVGNQPQHF.

This clonotype was seen only a few times. The chain combines TRBV18 with TRBJ1-6; tentative D call: TRBD1 (5 bases). Trimming removed 4 bases from V and 3 bases from J, with 10 bases in between. Germline V lookup: CDR1 KGHSH, CDR2 LQKENI. CDR3 length: 15 amino acids. The CDR3 DNA sequence: TGTGCCAGCTCACGCGACAGCATCTATAATTCACCCCTCCACTTT. It specifies CASSRDSIYNSPLHF.

The table lists this clonotype with many counts. The chain combines TRBV7-2 with TRBJ2-3; 8 nucleotides match TRBD2. This CDR3 has 16 residues. Germline V CDR1 and CDR2: SGHTA, FQGNSA. V lost 7 bases, J lost 5 bases, and 14 bases stayed unmatched. DNA of the CDR3: TGTGCCAGCATCGAGGGTGACAGCGGGGGCCGAGATACGCAGTATTTT. Amino acid sequence: CASIEGDSGGRDTQYF. Supplemented by reference TRBV7-2 and TRBJ2-3, the full variable domain reads GAGVSQSPSNKVTEKGKDVELRCDPISGHTALYWYRQSLGQGLEFLIYFQGNSAPDKSGLPSDRFSAERTGGSVSTLTIQRTQQEDSAVYLCASIEGDSGGRDTQYFGPGTRLTVL.

In this sample, this clonotype turned up many times. J is TRBJ2-5 and V is TRBV5-1; no definite D call. The CDR3 is 15 residues long. V was clipped by 2 bases and J by 3 bases, with 14 bases between them. The germline V gene has CDR1 SGHRS and CDR2 YFSETQ. In nucleotides, the CDR3 is TGCGCCAGCAGCTTTCCCGGCGGAGTCGAAGAGACCCAGTACTTC. Translating it yields CASSFPGGVEETQYF.

The table lists this clonotype with a few counts. The chain employs TRBV2 and TRBJ2-3, with 7 bases aligning to TRBD1. The CDR3 covers 14 residues. Per germline, CDR1 SNHLY and CDR2 FYNNEI. J was trimmed by 4 bases and V by 1 base; bases with no gene match: 2. CDR3 protein: CASSEEGAPDTQYF. The CDR3 coding sequence is TGTGCCAGCAGTGAAGAGGGGGCCCCAGATACGCAGTATTTT.

This clonotype has ten or more counts. The rearrangement links TRBV7-2 to TRBJ2-5; a possible D gene is TRBD1 (5 bases). V was shortened by 5 bases and J by 5 bases, with 15 bases between the two germline ends. The CDR3 contains 14 residues. Germline CDR1 reads SGHTA; CDR2 reads FQGNSA. CDR3 bases: TGTGCCAGCAGCCTACCCCCAGGGCGCGAGACCCAGTACTTC. This translates into CASSLPPGRETQYF.

Many counts were recorded for this clonotype. The chain carries TRBV20-1 and TRBJ2-7; D gene unclear. Looked up from germline, CDR1 is DFQATT and CDR2 is SNEGSKA (reference sequence). The CDR3 totals 13 residues. V dropped 1 base and J dropped 5 bases, with 12 bases sitting between them. CDR3 sequence (DNA): TGCAGTGCTAGAGTACCCACGGACCACGAGCAGTACTTC. Residues: CSARVPTDHEQYF.

This clonotype was counted ten times or more. CDR3 nucleotides: TGTGCCAGTAGTCCGTTTGGCTACAATGAGCAGTTCTTC. Its translation: CASSPFGYNEQFF. This chain links TRBV19 with TRBJ2-1; D not resolved. The V gene's germline CDR1 is LNHDA and CDR2 SQIVND (reference sequence). Trimming stripped 5 bases from V and 3 bases from J, with 8 bases between. The CDR3 is 13 amino acids. The complete variable domain, with remaining parts taken from reference TRBV19 and TRBJ2-1, reads DGGITQSPKYLFRKEGQNVTLSCEQNLNHDAMYWYRQDPGQGLRLIYYSQIVNDFQKGDIAEGYSVSREKKESFPLTVTSAQKNPTAFYLCASSPFGYNEQFFGPGTRLTVL.

This clonotype has at least ten counts. The gene calls are TRBV28 and TRBJ2-3; D unresolved. Germline CDR1 and CDR2: MDHEN and SYDVKM. The CDR3 sequence is 13 residues long. V was cut by 3 bases and J by 0 bases, with 4 bases left in between. CDR3 protein: CASSFRSTDTQYF. The CDR3 DNA is TGTGCCAGCAGTTTTCGGAGCACAGATACGCAGTATTTT. Full variable domain (missing parts from reference TRBV28 and TRBJ2-3): DVKVTQSSRYLVKRTGEKVFLECVQDMDHENMFWYRQDPGLGLRLIYFSYDVKMKEKGDIPEGYSVSREKKERFSLILESASTNQTSMYLCASSFRSTDTQYFGPGTRLTVL.

The V call is TRBV20-1, the J call TRBJ2-2, with 9 bases that match TRBD1. The germline V gene encodes CDR1 DFQATT and CDR2 SNEGSKA (reference sequence). CDR3 length equals 17 residues. The V segment lost 2 bases and the J segment 1 base; nucleotides outside the gene matches: 8. DNA of the CDR3: TGCAGTGCTAGAAAGTCCGGGACAGGGAGGAACACCGGGGAGCTGTTTTTT. Translated: CSARKSGTGRNTGELFF.

This clonotype was observed many times. The V call is TRBV28, the J call TRBJ1-3; D is ambiguous. Germline CDR1 and CDR2: MDHEN and SYDVKM. V gave up 8 bases and J gave up 0 bases, with 8 bases separating them. The CDR3 loop spans 13 amino acids. The CDR3 here is CASGRGSGNTIYF. The CDR3 DNA reads TGTGCCAGCGGAAGAGGCTCTGGAAACACCATATATTTT.

This clonotype was seen at least ten times. V usage is TRBV28 and J usage is TRBJ2-7; TRBD1 is a possible D gene (5 bases). V shed 3 bases and J shed 5 bases, with 11 bases lying between them. This CDR3 is built from 13 residues. Germline lookup yields CDR1 MDHEN and CDR2 SYDVKM. CDR3 nucleotide sequence: TGTGCCAGCAGTTTTTATGGGGCCAACGAGCAGTACTTC. It specifies CASSFYGANEQYF.

This clonotype was observed many times. The J gene is TRBJ2-7, the V gene TRBV25-1; the D is unclear. V was clipped by 2 bases and J by 6 bases, with 14 bases between them. The CDR3 has 14 amino acids. Germline values: CDR1 MGHDK, CDR2 SYGVNS. CDR3: CASSESRPLGEQYF. The CDR3 region has the DNA TGTGCCAGCAGTGAAAGCCGACCCCTCGGCGAGCAGTACTTC.

This clonotype was counted at least ten times. V usage is TRBV12-3 or TRBV12-4 and J usage is TRBJ2-1; 9 bases match TRBD1. The CDR3 contains 17 residues. The V gene end was trimmed by 3 bases and the J gene end by 6 bases; junction bases not matched to a gene: 12. The CDR3 reads CASSFRIPGQGRNEQFF. The CDR3 DNA is TGTGCCAGCAGTTTTCGGATTCCGGGACAGGGCCGCAATGAGCAGTTCTTC.

This clonotype appeared many times. The chain is built from TRBV6-1 and TRBJ2-3; 7 bases align to TRBD2. The V gene end was trimmed by 5 bases and the J gene end by 2 bases; junction bases not matched to a gene: 7. CDR1 and CDR2 (germline): MNHNS, SASEGT. There are 15 residues in the CDR3. CDR3 sequence (DNA): TGTGCCAGCAGTCGACGGCGGGGGTCCACAGATACGCAGTATTTT. Translating gives CASSRRRGSTDTQYF.

This clonotype came up many times. The chain is built from TRBV7-2 and TRBJ2-7; D ambiguous. With 1 base removed from V and 0 bases from J, the gap between germline ends came to 10 bases. This CDR3 is built from 15 residues. Germline V gives CDR1 SGHTA, CDR2 FQGNSA. The CDR3 protein is CASSLGPVRSYEQYF. Here the CDR3 DNA reads TGTGCCAGCAGCTTAGGTCCAGTCCGCTCCTACGAGCAGTACTTC.